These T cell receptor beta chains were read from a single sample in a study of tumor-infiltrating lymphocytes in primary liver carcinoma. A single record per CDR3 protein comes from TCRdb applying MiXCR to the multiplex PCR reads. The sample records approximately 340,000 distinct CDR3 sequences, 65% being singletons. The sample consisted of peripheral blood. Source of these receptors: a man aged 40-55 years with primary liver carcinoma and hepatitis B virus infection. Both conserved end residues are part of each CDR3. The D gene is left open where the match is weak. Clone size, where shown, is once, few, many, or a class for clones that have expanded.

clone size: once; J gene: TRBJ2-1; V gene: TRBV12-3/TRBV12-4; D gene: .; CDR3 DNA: TGTGCCAGTAGTGTCGGGGGGCTATCCTACAATGAGCACTTCTTC; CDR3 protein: CASSVGGLSYNEHFF
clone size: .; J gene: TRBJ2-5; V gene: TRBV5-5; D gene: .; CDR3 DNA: TGTGCCAGCAGCCTCTCATTGACGGGGGAGGAGACCCAGTACTTC; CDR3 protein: CASSLSLTGEETQYF
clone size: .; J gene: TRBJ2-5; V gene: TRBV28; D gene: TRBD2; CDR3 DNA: TGTGCCAGCCGAATCGGACTAGCGGGAGTAGAGACCCAGTACTTC; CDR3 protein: CASRIGLAGVETQYF
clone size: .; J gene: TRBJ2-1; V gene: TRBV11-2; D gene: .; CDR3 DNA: TGTGTCAGCACTCTTGAGGTTCAGCAGTTCTTC; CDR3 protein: CVSTLEVQQFF
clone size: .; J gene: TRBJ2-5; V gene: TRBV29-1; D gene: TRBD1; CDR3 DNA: TGCAGCGGTGACAGGGGTTTCCGAGAGACCCAGTACTTC; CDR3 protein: CSGDRGFRETQYF
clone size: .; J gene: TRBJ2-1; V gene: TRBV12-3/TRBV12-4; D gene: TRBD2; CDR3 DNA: TGTGTCAGCAGCTCACTAGCGGGAGGCTATAGTGAGCAGTTCTTC; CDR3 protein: CVSSSLAGGYSEQFF
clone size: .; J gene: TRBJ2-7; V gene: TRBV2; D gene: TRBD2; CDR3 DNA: TGTGCCAGCAGTCTGAGCGGGGCCAACTCCTACGAGCAGTACTTC; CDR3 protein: CASSLSGANSYEQYF
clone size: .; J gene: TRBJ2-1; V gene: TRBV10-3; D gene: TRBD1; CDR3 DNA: TGTGCCATCAGTACGAACCGGGACAGGTTCTACAATGAGCAGCTCTTC; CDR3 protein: CAISTNRDRFYNEQLF
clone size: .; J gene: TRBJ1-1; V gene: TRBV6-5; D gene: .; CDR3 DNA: TGTGCCAGCAGTTACTCGGTGAATAAGGATCTGGGCACTGAAGCTTTCTTT; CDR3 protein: CASSYSVNKDLGTEAFF
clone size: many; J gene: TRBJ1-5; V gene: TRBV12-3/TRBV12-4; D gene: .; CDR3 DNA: TGTGCCAGCAGTTTGCTGTCAGGGGAAAATCAGCCCCAGCATTTT; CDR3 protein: CASSLLSGENQPQHF
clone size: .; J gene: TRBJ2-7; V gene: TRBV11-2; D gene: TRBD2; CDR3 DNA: TGTGCCAGCTGTTGGCCTAGCGGCGCCGCCTACGAGCAGTACTTC; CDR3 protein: CASCWPSGAAYEQYF
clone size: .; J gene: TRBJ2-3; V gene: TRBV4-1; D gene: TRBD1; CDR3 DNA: TGCGCCAGCAGCCAAGAACAGGGGACAGATACGCAGTATTTT; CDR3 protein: CASSQEQGTDTQYF
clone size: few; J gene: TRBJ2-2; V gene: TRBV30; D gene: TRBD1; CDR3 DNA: TGTGCCTGGAGTAGACAGGGGAACGCTGGGGAGCTGTTTTTT; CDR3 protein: CAWSRQGNAGELFF
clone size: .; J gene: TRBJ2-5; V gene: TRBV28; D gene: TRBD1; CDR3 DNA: TGTGCCAGCAGTCAACCTAGGGGCTTCCCCAGGGGGACCCAGTGCTTC; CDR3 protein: CASSQPRGFPRGTQCF
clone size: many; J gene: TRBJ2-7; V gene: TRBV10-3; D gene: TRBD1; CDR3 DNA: TGTGCCATCAGTGAGTCCAGGACAGGGACGATCTACGAGCAGTACTTC; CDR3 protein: CAISESRTGTIYEQYF
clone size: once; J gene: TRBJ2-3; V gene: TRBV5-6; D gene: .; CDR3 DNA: TGTGCTAGCACCTGTGGGACGAATACGCAGTATTTT; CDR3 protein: CASTCGTNTQYF
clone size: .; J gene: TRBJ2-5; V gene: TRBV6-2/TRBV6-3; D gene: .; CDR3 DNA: TGTGCCAGCAGTTACATTTCGGGTTTCAAGACCCAATACTTC; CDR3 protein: CASSYISGFKTQYF
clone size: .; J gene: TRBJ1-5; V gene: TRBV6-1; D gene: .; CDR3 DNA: TGTGCCAGCAGTGAAAGAGTAGGGGCTTGGGGCAATCAGCCCCAGCATTTT; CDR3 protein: CASSERVGAWGNQPQHF